The clone carrying this T cell receptor (beta chain) was detected many times. The germline V gene encodes CDR1 DFQATT and CDR2 SNEGSKA (reference sequence). Trimming took 5 bases from V and 2 from J, leaving 14 bases between them. This CDR3 region has 14 residues. The data originate from a study of human T cells and chemical hapten exposure. Documented time point: patch test 1, 2 weeks after DPC sensitization. As to treatment: therapeutic diphenylcyclopropenone sensitization with weekly scalp DPC. MiXCR, applied by TCRdb to the RACE reads, yields one record per CDR3 protein. The sample lists 50,000 or so distinct CDR3 sequences; about 9% were seen once.

V usage is TRBV20-1 and J usage is TRBJ2-3; no clear D gene. This receptor was identified in a woman aged 50 to 60 with alopecia areata. Some clones in this sample may be carry-over from other donors' samples. This sample comprised whole blood, obtained in connection with sensitization to the hapten diphenylcyclopropenone (DPC). The CDR3 here is CSAGASLLTDTQYF. CDR3 nucleotide sequence: TGCAGTGCTGGCGCCAGCCTCCTCACAGATACGCAGTATTTT.